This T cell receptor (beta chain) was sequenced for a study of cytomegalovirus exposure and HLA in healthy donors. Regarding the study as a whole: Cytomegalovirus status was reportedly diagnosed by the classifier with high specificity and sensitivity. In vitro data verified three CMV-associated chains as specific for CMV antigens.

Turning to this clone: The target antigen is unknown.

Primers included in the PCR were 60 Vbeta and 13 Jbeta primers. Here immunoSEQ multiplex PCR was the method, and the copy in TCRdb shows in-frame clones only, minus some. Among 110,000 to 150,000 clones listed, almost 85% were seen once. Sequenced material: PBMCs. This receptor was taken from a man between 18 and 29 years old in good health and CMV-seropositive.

CDR3 region: CASSIFPRAPRETQYF. The CDR3 DNA reads as TGTGCCAGTAGTATATTTCCCCGCGCTCCCAGGGAGACCCAGTACTTC. This chain connects TRBV19 to TRBJ2-5; D gene ambiguous. The CDR3 spans 16 residues. The germline V and J ends were trimmed by 2 bases and 5 bases, with 18 bases remaining between them. Germline loops: CDR1 LNHDA, CDR2 SQIVND (reference sequence).